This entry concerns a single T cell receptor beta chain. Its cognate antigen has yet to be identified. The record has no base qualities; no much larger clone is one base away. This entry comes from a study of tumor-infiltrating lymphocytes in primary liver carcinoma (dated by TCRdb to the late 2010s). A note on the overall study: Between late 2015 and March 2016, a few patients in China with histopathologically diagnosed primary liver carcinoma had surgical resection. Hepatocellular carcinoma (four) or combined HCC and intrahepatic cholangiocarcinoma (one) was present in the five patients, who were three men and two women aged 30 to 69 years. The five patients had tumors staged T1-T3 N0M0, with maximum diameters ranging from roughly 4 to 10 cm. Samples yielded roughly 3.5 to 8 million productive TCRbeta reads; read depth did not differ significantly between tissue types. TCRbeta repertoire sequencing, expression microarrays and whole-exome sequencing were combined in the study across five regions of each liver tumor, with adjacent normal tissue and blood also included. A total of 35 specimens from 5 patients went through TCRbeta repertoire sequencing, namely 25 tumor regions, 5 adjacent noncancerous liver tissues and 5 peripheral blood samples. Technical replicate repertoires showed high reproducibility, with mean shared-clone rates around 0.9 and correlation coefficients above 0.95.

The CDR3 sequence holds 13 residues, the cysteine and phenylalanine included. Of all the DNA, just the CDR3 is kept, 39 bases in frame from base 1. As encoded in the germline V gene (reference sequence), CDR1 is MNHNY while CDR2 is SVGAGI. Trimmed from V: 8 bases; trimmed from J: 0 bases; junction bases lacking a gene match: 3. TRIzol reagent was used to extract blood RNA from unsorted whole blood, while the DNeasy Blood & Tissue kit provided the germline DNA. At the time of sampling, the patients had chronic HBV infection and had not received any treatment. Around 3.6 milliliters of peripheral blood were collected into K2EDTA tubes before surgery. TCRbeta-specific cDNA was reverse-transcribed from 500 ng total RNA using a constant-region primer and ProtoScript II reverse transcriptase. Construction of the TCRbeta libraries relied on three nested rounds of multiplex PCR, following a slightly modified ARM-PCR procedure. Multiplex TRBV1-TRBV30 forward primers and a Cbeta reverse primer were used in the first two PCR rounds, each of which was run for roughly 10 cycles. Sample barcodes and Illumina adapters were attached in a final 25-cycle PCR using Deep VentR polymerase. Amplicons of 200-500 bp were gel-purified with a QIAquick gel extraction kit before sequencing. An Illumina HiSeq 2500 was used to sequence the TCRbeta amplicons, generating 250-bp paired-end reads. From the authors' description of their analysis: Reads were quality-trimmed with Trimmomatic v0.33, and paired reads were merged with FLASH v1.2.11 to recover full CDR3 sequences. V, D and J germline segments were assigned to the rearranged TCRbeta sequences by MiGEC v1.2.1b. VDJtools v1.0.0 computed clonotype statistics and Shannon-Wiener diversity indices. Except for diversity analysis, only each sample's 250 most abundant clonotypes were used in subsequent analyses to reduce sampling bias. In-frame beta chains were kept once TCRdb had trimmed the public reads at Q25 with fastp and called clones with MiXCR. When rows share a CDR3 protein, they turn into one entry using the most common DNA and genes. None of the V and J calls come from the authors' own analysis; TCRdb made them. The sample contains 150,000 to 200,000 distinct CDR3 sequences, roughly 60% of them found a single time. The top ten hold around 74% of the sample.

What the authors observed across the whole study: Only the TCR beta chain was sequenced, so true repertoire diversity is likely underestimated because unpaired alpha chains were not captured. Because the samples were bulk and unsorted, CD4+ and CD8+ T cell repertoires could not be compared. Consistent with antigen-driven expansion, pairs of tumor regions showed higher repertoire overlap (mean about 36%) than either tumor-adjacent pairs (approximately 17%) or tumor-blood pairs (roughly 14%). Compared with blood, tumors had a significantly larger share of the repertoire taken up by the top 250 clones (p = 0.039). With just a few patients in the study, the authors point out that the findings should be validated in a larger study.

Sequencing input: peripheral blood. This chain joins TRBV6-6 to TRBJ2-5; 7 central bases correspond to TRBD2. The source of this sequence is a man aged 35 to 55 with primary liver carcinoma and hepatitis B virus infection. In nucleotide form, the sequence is TGTGCCAGCCAGCGGGACGACCAAGAGACCCAGTACTTC. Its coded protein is CASQRDDQETQYF.